A selection of T cell receptor beta chains follows, all from one sample in a study of blood T cell repertoires in COVID-19. Measured with immunoSEQ multiplex PCR; TCRdb has only the in-frame clones, and not every one. The repertoire holds roughly 250,000 clones, with approximately 90% as singletons. Material for sequencing was peripheral blood. The source of these receptors is a man aged 25 to 40 with acute or convalescent COVID-19. CDR3s include the opening cysteine and the closing phenylalanine or tryptophan. The D gene is left open where the match is weak. Clone sizes are given selectively: once, few, many, or a class where the clone is expanded.

>TRBD1|TRBV24-1|NA|TRBJ1-1
CATRQQGAPNTEAFF
TGTGCCACCAGGCAGCAGGGGGCTCCGAACACTGAAGCTTTCTTT
>TRBD2|TRBV7-8|NA|TRBJ2-5
CATIKKRGIKETQYF
TGTGCCACCATTAAGAAGCGGGGGATAAAAGAGACCCAGTACTTC
>TRBD1|TRBV18|NA|TRBJ1-2
CASSLGTEQYGYTF
TGTGCCAGCTCACTAGGGACAGAGCAATATGGCTACACCTTC
>NA|TRBV19|NA|TRBJ1-2
CASSTPDRYYGYTF
TGTGCCAGTAGTACCCCCGACAGATACTATGGCTACACCTTC
>NA|TRBV7-6|NA|TRBJ1-6
CASSLDQGYNSPLHF
TGTGCCAGCAGCTTAGACCAGGGATATAATTCACCCCTCCACTTT
>NA|TRBV10-1|once|TRBJ2-5
CASRAGTQETQYF
TGCGCCAGCAGAGCCGGGACACAAGAGACCCAGTACTTC
>TRBD2|TRBV4-2|few|TRBJ2-7
CASSHLSGIGYEQYF
TGTGCCAGCAGCCACCTTAGCGGGATAGGGTACGAGCAGTACTTC
>NA|TRBV6-4|NA|TRBJ2-6
CASSAQLTDSGANVLTF
TGTGCCAGCAGTGCCCAACTGACAGACTCTGGGGCCAACGTCCTGACTTTC
>NA|TRBV10-3|NA|TRBJ1-6
CAIRKEGSYNSPLHF
TGTGCCATCAGAAAGGAGGGTTCCTATAATTCACCCCTCCACTTT
>NA|TRBV6-6|once|TRBJ1-2
CASRYRGYTF
TGTGCCAGCAGGTATCGGGGCTACACCTTC
>TRBD1|TRBV5-1|NA|TRBJ2-3
CASSLDRGPDTQYF
TGCGCCAGCAGCCTTGACAGGGGGCCAGATACGCAGTATTTT
>NA|TRBV5-1|NA|TRBJ1-2
CASSRGTENYGYTF
TGCGCCAGCAGCCGGGGGACGGAGAACTATGGCTACACCTTC
>TRBD2|TRBV5-1|NA|TRBJ2-7
CASRSVAGDGYEQYF
TGCGCCAGCAGGTCGGTAGCGGGAGATGGCTACGAGCAGTACTTC
>NA|TRBV7-6|NA|TRBJ2-3
CASSSGHQTQYF
TGTGCCAGCAGTTCCGGACATCAGACGCAGTATTTT
>TRBD1|TRBV28|NA|TRBJ1-2
CASSSTGEGSYGYTF
TGTGCCAGCAGTTCGACAGGGGAGGGTAGTTATGGCTACACCTTC
>NA|TRBV24-1|NA|TRBJ2-3
CATSGGPTDTQYF
TGTGCCACCAGTGGAGGGCCCACAGATACGCAGTATTTT
>TRBD1|TRBV30|NA|TRBJ1-3
CAWRGQGGGNTIYF
TGTGCCTGGAGGGGACAGGGGGGGGGAAACACCATATATTTT
>TRBD2|TRBV10-2|NA|TRBJ2-1
CASSESKGLAGYNEQFF
TGCGCCAGCAGTGAGTCGAAGGGACTAGCGGGATACAATGAGCAGTTCTTC
>NA|TRBV7-2|NA|TRBJ2-1
CASSLLGDSYNEQFF
TGTGCCAGCAGCTTACTCGGGGACTCCTACAATGAGCAGTTCTTC
>TRBD2|TRBV2|NA|TRBJ2-1
CASSEMGLAGANSYNEQFF
TGTGCCAGCAGTGAAATGGGACTAGCGGGCGCGAACTCCTACAATGAGCAGTTCTTC
>NA|TRBV19|NA|TRBJ2-2
CASSIDRYTNTGELFF
TGTGCCAGTAGTATTGACAGATATACGAACACCGGGGAGCTGTTTTTT
>NA|TRBV5-5|NA|TRBJ1-5
CASSLAEGSNQPQHF
TGTGCCAGCAGCTTGGCCGAGGGAAGCAATCAGCCCCAGCATTTT
>TRBD2|TRBV4-2|NA|TRBJ2-7
CASSLRTSGGLYEQYF
TGTGCCAGCAGCCTTCGGACTAGCGGGGGGTTGTACGAGCAGTACTTC
>TRBD1|TRBV11-3|NA|TRBJ2-3
CASSSGQPTDTQYF
TGTGCCAGCAGCTCGGGACAGCCAACAGATACGCAGTATTTT
>NA|TRBV4-1|once|TRBJ1-2
CASSQNRGWENYGYTF
TGCGCCAGCAGCCAAAATAGAGGTTGGGAGAACTATGGCTACACCTTC
>TRBD2|TRBV4-1|NA|TRBJ2-7
CASSQPGSSGGPYF
TGCGCCAGCAGCCAACCGGGATCTAGCGGGGGTCCGTACTTC
>TRBD1|TRBV7-9|NA|TRBJ1-4
CASSYGTGGAKLFF
TGTGCCAGCAGCTACGGGACAGGGGGCGCGAAACTGTTTTTT
>NA|TRBV11-2|NA|TRBJ1-2
CASSHGQNYGYTF
TGTGCCAGCAGCCATGGACAGAACTATGGCTACACCTTC
>TRBD1|TRBV6-1|once|TRBJ1-6
CASSDRQGWGYNSPLHF
TGTGCCAGCAGTGACCGACAGGGGTGGGGCTATAATTCACCCCTCCACTTT
>NA|TRBV7-8|NA|TRBJ1-1
CASSDPFRTVTEAFF
TGTGCCAGCAGCGACCCCTTTCGGACAGTCACTGAAGCTTTCTTT
>NA|TRBV3-1/TRBV3-2|NA|TRBJ2-3
CASSQALVTDTQYF
TGTGCCAGCAGCCAAGCCCTAGTTACAGATACGCAGTATTTT
>TRBD2|TRBV11-2|NA|TRBJ2-7
CASSPGLAGEKQYF
TGTGCCAGCAGCCCCGGACTAGCGGGAGAGAAGCAGTACTTC
>TRBD1|TRBV19|NA|TRBJ1-2
CASSPTTGAHGYTF
TGTGCCAGTAGTCCTACGACAGGGGCCCATGGCTACACCTTC
>TRBD1|TRBV10-3|NA|TRBJ1-6
CASWDRGTYNSPLHF
TGTGCCAGCTGGGACAGGGGAACCTATAATTCACCCCTCCACTTT
>NA|TRBV5-1|NA|TRBJ1-6
CASSLKQHDSPLHF
TGCGCCAGCAGCTTGAAACAGCATGATTCACCCCTCCACTTT
>TRBD1|TRBV7-8|NA|TRBJ1-6
CASSWRDRGQSPLHF
TGTGCCAGCAGCTGGCGGGACAGGGGTCAATCACCCCTCCACTTT
>TRBD1|TRBV18|NA|TRBJ1-5
CASSSTGESNQPQHF
TGTGCCAGCTCCTCGACAGGGGAAAGCAATCAGCCCCAGCATTTT
>NA|TRBV21-1|NA|TRBJ1-3
CASGKTGGDTIYF
TGTGCCAGTGGAAAAACAGGGGGGGACACCATATATTTT
>NA|TRBV6-1|NA|TRBJ1-1
CASSEATGLPEAFF
TGTGCCAGCAGTGAGGCAACAGGGTTGCCTGAAGCTTTCTTT
>TRBD2|TRBV30|few|TRBJ2-3
CACRGGWSTDTQYF
TGTGCCTGCCGGGGGGGCTGGAGCACAGATACGCAGTATTTT